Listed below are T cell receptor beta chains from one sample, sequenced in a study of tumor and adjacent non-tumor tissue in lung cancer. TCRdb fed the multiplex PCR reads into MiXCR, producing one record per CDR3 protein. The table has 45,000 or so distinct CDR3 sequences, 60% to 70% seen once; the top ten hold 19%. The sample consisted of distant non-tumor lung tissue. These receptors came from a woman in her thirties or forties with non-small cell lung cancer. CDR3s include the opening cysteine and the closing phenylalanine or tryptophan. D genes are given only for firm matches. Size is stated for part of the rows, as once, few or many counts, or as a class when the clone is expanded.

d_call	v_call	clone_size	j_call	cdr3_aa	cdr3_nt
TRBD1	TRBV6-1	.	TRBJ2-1	CASAVGQVSVSSYNEQFF	TGTGCCAGTGCGGTCGGACAGGTCTCGGTGAGCTCCTACAATGAGCAGTTCTTC
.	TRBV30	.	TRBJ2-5	CAWSLGRTQYF	TGTGCCTGGAGTTTAGGGAGGACCCAGTACTTC
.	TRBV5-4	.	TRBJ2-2	CASSLCGGNTVELFF	TGTGCCAGCAGCTTGTGTGGGGGAAACACCGTGGAGCTGTTTTTT
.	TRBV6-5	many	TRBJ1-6	CASSYRGPRAPLHF	TGTGCCAGCAGTTACAGGGGCCCGAGAGCACCCCTCCACTTT
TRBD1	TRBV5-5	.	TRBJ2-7	CVSQPGTESYEQYF	TGTGTCAGCCAGCCCGGGACAGAGTCCTACGAGCAGTACTTC
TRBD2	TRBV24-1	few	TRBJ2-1	CATSGAGGPYNEQFF	TGTGCCACCAGTGGAGCGGGAGGGCCCTACAATGAGCAGTTCTTC
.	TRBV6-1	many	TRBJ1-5	CASMGGQGGNQPQHF	TGTGCCAGCATGGGGGGGCAGGGTGGGAATCAGCCCCAGCATTTT
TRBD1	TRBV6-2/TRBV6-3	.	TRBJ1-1	CAKSYSTGDGTEAFF	TGTGCCAAAAGTTACTCGACAGGGGATGGGACTGAAGCTTTCTTT
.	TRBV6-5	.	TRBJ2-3	CASGWRTVPLSTDTQYF	TGTGCCAGCGGTTGGAGAACAGTTCCCCTGAGCACAGATACGCAGTATTTT
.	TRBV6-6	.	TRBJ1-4	CTSSYKGQGGTNEKLFF	TGTACCAGCAGTTACAAGGGGCAGGGTGGAACTAATGAAAAACTGTTTTTT
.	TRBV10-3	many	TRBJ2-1	CAISESVGFWNEQFF	TGTGCCATCAGTGAGTCCGTAGGATTTTGGAATGAGCAGTTCTTC
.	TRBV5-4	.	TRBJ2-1	CASQGGGSYNEQLF	TGTGCCAGTCAGGGCGGGGGCTCCTACAATGAGCAGCTCTTC
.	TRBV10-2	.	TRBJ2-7	CASNEKTPILGYEQYF	TGCGCCAGCAATGAGAAGACACCCATTTTAGGGTACGAGCAGTACTTC
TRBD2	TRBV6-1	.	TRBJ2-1	CATAGSGDSYNEQFF	TGTGCCACCGCCGGTAGCGGGGACTCCTACAATGAGCAGTTCTTC
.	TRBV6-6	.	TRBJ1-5	CASTRGASHGQSQHF	TGTGCCAGCACAAGAGGGGCGAGCCACGGTCAGTCCCAGCATTTT
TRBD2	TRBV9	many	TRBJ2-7	CASSARGSGGSYEQYF	TGTGCCAGCAGCGCCCGGGGTAGCGGGGGCTCCTACGAGCAGTACTTC
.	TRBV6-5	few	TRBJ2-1	CASSGDENYNEQFF	TGTGCCAGCAGCGGGGACGAAAACTACAATGAACAGTTCTTC
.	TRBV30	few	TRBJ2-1	CAWRKVGSVRNGQFF	TGTGCCTGGAGGAAGGTCGGGAGTGTAAGGAATGGGCAGTTCTTC
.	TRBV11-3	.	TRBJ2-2	CASSPGEVGVLFF	TGTGCCAGCAGCCCCGGCGAGGTTGGGGTGCTGTTTTTT
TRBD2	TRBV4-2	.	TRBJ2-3	CASSRGTSRMGDTQYF	TGTGCCAGCAGCCGTGGGACTAGCAGGATGGGAGATACGCAGTATTTT
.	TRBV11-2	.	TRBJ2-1	CDTSLVGLANEQFF	TGTGACACCAGCTTAGTTGGGCTAGCCAATGAGCAGTTCTTC
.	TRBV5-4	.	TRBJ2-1	CASSLSAGIYNEQFF	TGTGCCAGTAGCTTGAGTGCGGGGATTTACAATGAGCAGTTCTTC
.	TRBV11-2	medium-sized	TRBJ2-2	CASGHHPEPTGELFF	TGTGCCAGCGGACACCACCCGGAACCCACCGGGGAGCTGTTTTTT
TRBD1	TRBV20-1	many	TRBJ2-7	CSAPGQAYEQYF	TGCAGTGCTCCGGGACAGGCCTACGAGCAGTACTTC
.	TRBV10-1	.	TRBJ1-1	CARSEFFGTEAFF	TGCGCCAGGAGTGAATTTTTCGGCACTGAGGCTTTCTTT
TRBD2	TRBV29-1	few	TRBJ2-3	CSGFLAGGITDTQYF	TGCAGCGGTTTCCTAGCGGGGGGAATCACAGATACGCAGTATTTT
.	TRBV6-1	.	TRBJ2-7	CASTGTSLVDYVQYF	TGTGCCAGTACCGGGACATCCCTCGTTGATTACGTGCAGTACTTC
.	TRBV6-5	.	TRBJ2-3	CATRWGASDTQYF	TGTGCCACTCGGTGGGGGGCCTCAGATACGCAGTATTTT
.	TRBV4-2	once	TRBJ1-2	CASSPPLQSYAYTF	TGTGCCAGCAGCCCTCCACTGCAGAGCTATGCCTACACCTTC
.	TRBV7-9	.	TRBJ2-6	CASSLVWLEEAGANVLTF	TGTGCCAGCAGCTTAGTGTGGCTAGAAGAGGCCGGGGCCAACGTCCTGACTTTC
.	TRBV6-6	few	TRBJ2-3	CASSYGRHISTDMQYF	TGTGCCAGCAGTTACGGGCGACATATTAGCACAGATATGCAGTATTTT
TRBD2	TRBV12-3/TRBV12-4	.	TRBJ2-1	CASANTGTSNGNEQLF	TGTGCCAGCGCTAACACCGGGACTAGCAACGGCAATGAGCAGCTCTTC
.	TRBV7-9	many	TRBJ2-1	CASSLTGTRGGNEQFF	TGTGCCAGCAGCCTGACCGGGACCCGGGGCGGAAATGAGCAGTTCTTC
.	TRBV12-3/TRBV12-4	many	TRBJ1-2	CASSSRMNYGYTF	TGTGCCAGCAGTTCTAGGATGAACTATGGCTACACCTTC
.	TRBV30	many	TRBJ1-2	CAWRADYGYTF	TGTGCCTGGAGAGCAGACTATGGCTACACCTTC
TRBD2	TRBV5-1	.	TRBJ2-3	CASRSPWTNGGTSTDTQYF	TGCGCTAGCAGGAGTCCATGGACTAACGGGGGGACTAGCACAGATACGCAGTATTTT